The rows below give T cell receptor beta chains drawn from one sample of a study of blood T cells in healthy people across ages. Via MiXCR, TCRdb re-called the 5' RACE reads, giving one row per CDR3 protein. The sample contains about a million distinct CDR3 sequences, roughly 51% of which appear only once. The sample comprised blood. The receptors come from a woman aged 55-69 years in good health. CDR3s include the opening cysteine and the closing phenylalanine or tryptophan. A D gene is named only where the DNA matches it firmly. Only some rows state a clone size, as once, few, many or a class for expanded clones.

j_gene | abundance | v_gene | d_gene | CDR3nt | CDR3aa
TRBJ1-5 | . | TRBV6-5 | . | TGTGCCAGCCGCATTGGGGGGGATCAGCCCCAGCATTTT | CASRIGGDQPQHF
TRBJ2-5 | few | TRBV4-1 | . | TGCGCCAGCAGCCAAGATCTCCAGCTCAAGCAGTACTTC | CASSQDLQLKQYF
TRBJ2-3 | few | TRBV15 | . | TGTGCCACCAGTCGGAGGGAGACTAATTCAGATACGCAGTATTTT | CATSRRETNSDTQYF
TRBJ1-2 | . | TRBV3-1 | TRBD1 | TGTGCCAGCAGCCCCCAGAGGGACAGCGCCGGCTACACCTTC | CASSPQRDSAGYTF
TRBJ2-1 | . | TRBV20-1 | . | TGCAGTGCTATAATGGACCCAAGCTCCTACAATGAGCAGTTCTTC | CSAIMDPSSYNEQFF
TRBJ1-1 | . | TRBV6-2/TRBV6-3 | . | TGTGCCAGCAGTTACTGGGGGACAAACACTGAAGCTTTCTTT | CASSYWGTNTEAFF
TRBJ2-1 | few | TRBV6-2/TRBV6-3 | TRBD1 | TGTGCCAGCAGTTACCGACAGGGGAGCTCCTACAATGAGCAGTTCTTC | CASSYRQGSSYNEQFF
TRBJ2-7 | few | TRBV14 | TRBD2 | TGTGCCAGCAGCCAAGAGCCCTATAGCGGGAGGTACAATGAGCAGTACTTC | CASSQEPYSGRYNEQYF
TRBJ2-7 | . | TRBV7-9 | . | TGTGCCAGCAGCTTTAGCCCTAGCGTCGACGAGCAGTACTTC | CASSFSPSVDEQYF
TRBJ2-1 | . | TRBV28 | . | TGTGCCAGCAGCCCCGGAAACAATGAGCAGTTCTTC | CASSPGNNEQFF
TRBJ2-3 | few | TRBV2 | TRBD2 | TGTGCCAGCGGCGAATCCCGGGCTAGCGGGACTTATACGCAGTATTTT | CASGESRASGTYTQYF
TRBJ2-1 | . | TRBV6-1 | TRBD2 | TGTGCCAGCAGTGAGCCGGGAGGGCCGGCCTACAATGAGCAGTTCTTC | CASSEPGGPAYNEQFF
TRBJ2-3 | . | TRBV27 | . | TGTGCCAGCAGTCCACTAACTACGCGCCCCACAGATACGCAGTATTTT | CASSPLTTRPTDTQYF
TRBJ2-7 | . | TRBV20-1 | TRBD1 | TGCAGTGCTAGAGTTGCCGGGACAGAGTCCTACGAGCAGTACTTC | CSARVAGTESYEQYF
TRBJ2-7 | . | TRBV2 | . | TGTGCCAGCAGCCGACAAACGCTATACTCCTACGAGCAGTACTTC | CASSRQTLYSYEQYF
TRBJ2-3 | once | TRBV5-1 | . | TGCGCCAGCAGCTTAGAAGGATCCGTCACAGATACGCAGTATTTT | CASSLEGSVTDTQYF
TRBJ1-4 | . | TRBV27 | . | TGTGCCAGCAGTTTACTCCAATTCGGGGGGACTGAAAAACTGTTTTTT | CASSLLQFGGTEKLFF
TRBJ2-1 | . | TRBV4-2 | . | TGTGCCAGCAGCCAAGATCAGGGCACAGGGACCGTTCTCTATGAGCAGTTCTTC | CASSQDQGTGTVLYEQFF
TRBJ2-4 | . | TRBV2 | . | TGTGCCAGCAGACCCCTTACACTAGCCAAAAACATTCAGTACTTC | CASRPLTLAKNIQYF
TRBJ2-7 | . | TRBV28 | . | TGTGCCAGCAGTGGGGTAAAGGAGCTGTACGAGCAGTACTTC | CASSGVKELYEQYF
TRBJ2-6 | . | TRBV5-1 | . | TGCGCCAGCAGCTTTACATACCCGGGGGCCAACGTCCTGACTTTC | CASSFTYPGANVLTF
TRBJ2-7 | . | TRBV9 | TRBD2 | TGTGCCAGCAGCGTTGGTAGGACTAGGAACGGCGAGCAGTACTTC | CASSVGRTRNGEQYF
TRBJ2-7 | . | TRBV6-2/TRBV6-3 | . | TGTGCCAGCAGTTTACGGTATAACGCGCTCCAGCAGTACTTC | CASSLRYNALQQYF
TRBJ1-4 | . | TRBV7-2 | . | TGTGCCAGCAGCTTAGCAGCGGGTAACTACAATGAAAAACTGTTTTTT | CASSLAAGNYNEKLFF
TRBJ2-3 | few | TRBV10-3 | TRBD1 | TGTGCCATCAGTGACCCCGGGACAGGGCGGGATACGCAGTATTTT | CAISDPGTGRDTQYF
TRBJ2-3 | . | TRBV11-2 | TRBD2 | TGTGCCAGCAGATCCCCGGGAGGTGGCCGGAGCACAGATACGCAGTATTTT | CASRSPGGGRSTDTQYF
TRBJ1-1 | . | TRBV20-1 | . | TGCAGTGCTAGAGATGACGGAGGGGACACTGAAGCTTTCTTT | CSARDDGGDTEAFF
TRBJ2-6 | . | TRBV4-3 | TRBD1 | TGCGCCAGCAGCCAACTAACGATGGACAGGTATTCGCCCAACGTCCTGACTTTC | CASSQLTMDRYSPNVLTF
TRBJ2-6 | . | TRBV27 | . | TGTGCCACCATGAGTTGGGATAGAAGGAACTCTGGGGCCAACGTCCTGACTTTC | CATMSWDRRNSGANVLTF